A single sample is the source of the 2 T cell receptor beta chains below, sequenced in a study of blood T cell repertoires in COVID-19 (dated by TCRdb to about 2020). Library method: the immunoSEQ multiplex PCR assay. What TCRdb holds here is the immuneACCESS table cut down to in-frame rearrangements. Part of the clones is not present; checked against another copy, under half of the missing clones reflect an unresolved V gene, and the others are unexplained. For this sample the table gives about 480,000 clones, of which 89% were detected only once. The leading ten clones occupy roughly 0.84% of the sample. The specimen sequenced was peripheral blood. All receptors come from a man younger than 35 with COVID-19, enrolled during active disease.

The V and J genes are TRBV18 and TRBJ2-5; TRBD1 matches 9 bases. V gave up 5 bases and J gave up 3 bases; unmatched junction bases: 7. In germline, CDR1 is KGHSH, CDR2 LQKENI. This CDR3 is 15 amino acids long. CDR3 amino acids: CASSFPGTGKETQYF. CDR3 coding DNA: TGTGCCAGCTCATTTCCCGGGACAGGGAAAGAGACCCAGTACTTC.

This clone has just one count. The CDR3 DNA sequence: TGTGCCAGCCATTCCGGGACAGGGGCCTACAATGAGCAGTTCTTC. Translating gives CASHSGTGAYNEQFF. The rearrangement joins TRBV27 to TRBJ2-1, with 10 nucleotides matching TRBD1. J was trimmed by 2 bases and V by 8 bases; bases with no gene match: 6. The CDR3 sequence is 15 residues long. CDR1 is MNHEY and CDR2 is SMNVEV in the germline V gene (reference sequence).